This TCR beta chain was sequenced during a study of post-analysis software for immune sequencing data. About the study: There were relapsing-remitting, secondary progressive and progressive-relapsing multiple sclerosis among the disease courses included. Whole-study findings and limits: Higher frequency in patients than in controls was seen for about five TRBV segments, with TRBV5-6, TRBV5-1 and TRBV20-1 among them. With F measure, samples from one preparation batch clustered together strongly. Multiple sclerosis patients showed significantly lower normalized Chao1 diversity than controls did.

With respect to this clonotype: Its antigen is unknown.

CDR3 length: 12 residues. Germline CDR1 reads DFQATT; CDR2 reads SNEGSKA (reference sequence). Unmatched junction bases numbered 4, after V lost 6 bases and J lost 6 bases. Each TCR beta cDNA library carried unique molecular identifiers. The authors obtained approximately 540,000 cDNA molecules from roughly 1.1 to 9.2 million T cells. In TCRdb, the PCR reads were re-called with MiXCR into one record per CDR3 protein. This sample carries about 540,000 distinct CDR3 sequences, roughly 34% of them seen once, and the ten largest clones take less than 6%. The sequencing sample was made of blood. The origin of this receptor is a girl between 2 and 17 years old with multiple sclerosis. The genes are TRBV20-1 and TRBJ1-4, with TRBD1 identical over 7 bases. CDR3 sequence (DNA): TGCAGTGCAGGGACAGTGGATGAAAAACTGTTTTTT. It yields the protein CSAGTVDEKLFF.